This T cell receptor (beta chain) was sequenced in a study of blood T cell repertoires in COVID-19. As for the study in general: Samples taken during acute and convalescent COVID-19 were collected in the United States, Italy and Spain. In each case, the material was cDNA or gDNA derived from T cells, B-cell-depleted T cells, or PBMCs.

In the study's own analysis: Amplification of reference gene primers provided the estimated nucleated cell counts. Here immunoSEQ multiplex PCR was the method, and the copy in TCRdb shows in-frame clones only, minus some. For V, J and clone size, that table is used; D and trimming come from the DNA. The table has approximately 200,000 clones, around 80% seen once; the top ten hold about 10%. The CDR3 runs 13 residues. The V and J ends lost 0 bases and 8 bases, in that order; junction bases with no gene match: 2. Germline V lookup: CDR1 MGHRA, CDR2 YSYEKL. Patients from Seattle were sampled longitudinally, starting during active infection.

Sequencing was performed on peripheral blood. The chain links TRBV4-1 to TRBJ1-2; TRBD1 aligns across 8 bases. This clonotype was sampled from a woman of 80 years or more with COVID-19, enrolled during active disease. The CDR3 bases are TGCGCCAGCAGCCAAGACAGGGGGCGAGGCTACACCTTC. Protein: CASSQDRGRGYTF.